Below, 22 T cell receptor beta chains from the same sample are listed, as sequenced in a study of T cell repertoires in cytomegalovirus infection. Antigens of these TCRs are unknown. Each CDR3 protein gets one entry after TCRdb re-called the reads with MiXCR. The sample holds fewer than 950,000 distinct CDR3 sequences, 30% to 35% seen once. This sample comprised cultured CD8+ T cells from PBMCs, obtained from culture after CMV antigen stimulation. These TCRs come from a human donor in good health (CMV status not recorded). Some clones in this sample may be carry-over from other donors' samples.

This clonotype was seen many times. J is TRBJ2-5 and V is TRBV7-9; no reliable D call. Per germline, CDR1 SEHNR and CDR2 FQNEAQ (reference sequence). Trimming removed 3 bases at V and 4 bases at J, with 6 bases between. The CDR3 spans 12 residues. CDR3 residues: CASSLSGETQYF. In DNA form, the CDR3 reads TGTGCCAGCAGCTTGTCGGGAGAGACCCAGTACTTC.

The chain uses TRBV5-4 and TRBJ2-1; 10 nucleotides agree with TRBD2. Unmatched junction bases numbered 10, after V lost 2 bases and J lost 11 bases. The CDR3 has 15 amino acids. The germline gives CDR1 SGHNT, CDR2 YYREEE (reference sequence). The CDR3 DNA is TGTGCCAGCAGCTTTAGCGGGGGGTCACCAATGAAGCAGTTCTTC. It specifies CASSFSGGSPMKQFF. Supplemented by reference TRBV5-4 and TRBJ2-1, the full variable domain reads ETGVTQSPTHLIKTRGQQVTLRCSSQSGHNTVSWYQQALGQGPQFIFQYYREEENGRGNFPPRFSGLQFPNYSSELNVNALELDDSALYLCASSFSGGSPMKQFFGPGTRLTVL.

In its sample, this clonotype was seen many times. V usage is TRBV6-5 and J usage is TRBJ1-1, with D possibly TRBD1 on 6 matching bases. Germline CDR1 and CDR2: MNHEY and SVGAGI. Trimming stripped 2 bases from V and 2 bases from J, with 9 bases between. This CDR3 is built from 14 residues. This CDR3 reads CASSYRGDNTEAFF. DNA of the CDR3: TGTGCCAGCAGTTACAGGGGGGATAACACTGAAGCTTTCTTT.

The rearrangement uses TRBV7-6 and TRBJ2-7; the D is unclear. Germline CDR1 is SGHVS and CDR2 is FNYEAQ. The CDR3 is 17 amino acids. Between the trimmed V and J ends, which lost 2 bases and 4 bases, there was a span of 21 bases. CDR3 sequence: CASSLIAQSSRFYEQYF. In DNA, the CDR3 is TGTGCCAGCAGCTTAATAGCCCAATCGAGCCGTTTTTACGAGCAGTACTTC.

This clonotype was found a few times. The J gene is TRBJ1-1, the V gene TRBV6-1, with TRBD1 identical over 9 bases. Trimming at V came to 3 bases and at J to 1 base, leaving 6 bases not matched to a gene. Per germline, CDR1 MNHNS and CDR2 SASEGT. The CDR3 totals 16 residues. The CDR3 sequence: CASSEGQGSPNTEAFF. The CDR3 DNA reads as TGTGCCAGCAGTGAGGGACAGGGTAGTCCGAACACTGAAGCTTTCTTT.

The chain links TRBV10-2 to TRBJ2-7; TRBD2 matches 12 bases. The CDR3 has 16 amino acids. V trimming: 7 bases; J trimming: 3 bases; junction bases outside the gene matches: 10. Germline values: CDR1 WSHSY, CDR2 SAAADI. The CDR3 is CASKLAGGREGYEQYF. CDR3 bases: TGCGCCAGCAAGCTAGCGGGGGGGCGCGAGGGCTACGAGCAGTACTTC.

This clonotype was observed a handful of times. V and J are TRBV7-9 and TRBJ2-7; either TRBD1 or TRBD2 may supply D (6 bases each). The ends were cut back, 7 bases at V and 2 bases at J, with 9 bases in the middle. CDR1 and CDR2 from the germline V gene are SEHNR and FQNEAQ (reference sequence). The CDR3 consists of 12 residues. In nucleotides, the CDR3 is TGTGCCAGCATGAGGGGGGCCTACGAGCAGTACTTC. It yields the protein CASMRGAYEQYF. The variable domain in full, completed from reference TRBV7-9 and TRBJ2-7, reads DTGVSQNPRHKITKRGQNVTFRCDPISEHNRLYWYRQTLGQGPEFLTYFQNEAQLEKSRLLSDRFSAERPKGSFSTLEIQRTEQGDSAMYLCASMRGAYEQYFGPGTRLTVT.

The chain couples TRBV28 to TRBJ2-7, with 8 bases aligning to TRBD2. The CDR3 has 14 amino acids. Trimming removed 5 bases from V and 7 bases from J; junction bases left unmatched: 10. Germline V gives CDR1 MDHEN, CDR2 SYDVKM. DNA for the CDR3: TGTGCCAGCAGTCTATCGGGAGGGGTTGGAGAGCAGTACGTC. It specifies CASSLSGGVGEQYV.

This chain connects TRBV7-9 to TRBJ2-3; TRBD2 aligns across 7 bases. V was pared by 5 bases and J by 2 bases, with 7 bases of the junction left unmatched. Per the germline V gene, CDR1 is SEHNR and CDR2 is FQNEAQ (reference sequence). The CDR3 loop spans 15 amino acids. The CDR3 loop reads CASSRERGPTDTQYF. The CDR3 DNA sequence: TGTGCCAGCAGCCGCGAGCGGGGCCCCACAGATACGCAGTATTTT.

The CDR3 DNA reads TGTGCCACCAGCAGAGTACGGGGATACGAGCAGTACTTC. It specifies CATSRVRGYEQYF. V is TRBV15 and J is TRBJ2-7; TRBD2 might be the D (5 bases). CDR1 is LNHNV, CDR2 YYDKDF, per germline (reference sequence). V shed 1 base and J shed 4 bases, with 8 bases lying between them. The CDR3 has 13 residues. Together with reference TRBV15 and TRBJ2-7, the CDR3 gives the full variable domain: DAMVIQNPRYQVTQFGKPVTLSCSQTLNHNVMYWYQQKSSQAPKLLFHYYDKDFNNEADTPDNFQSRRPNTSFCFLDIRSPGLGDTAMYLCATSRVRGYEQYFGPGTRLTVT.

The J gene is TRBJ2-1, the V gene TRBV2; D unclear. The length of the CDR3 is 10 residues. Between the trimmed V and J ends, which lost 11 bases and 7 bases, there was a span of 9 bases. Looked up from germline, CDR1 is SNHLY and CDR2 is FYNNEI. CDR3 nucleotide sequence: TGTGCCTGCCAGAGGAATGAGCAGTTCTTC. Its protein product is CACQRNEQFF. The full variable domain, completed using reference TRBV2 and TRBJ2-1, is EPEVTQTPSHQVTQMGQEVILRCVPISNHLYFYWYRQILGQKVEFLVSFYNNEISEKSEIFDDQFSVERPDGSNFTLKIRSTKLEDSAMYFCACQRNEQFFGPGTRLTVL.

CDR3 loop: CASSLGQGIFYEQYF. The CDR3 region has the DNA TGTGCCAGCAGTTTGGGGCAGGGGATATTTTACGAGCAGTACTTC. The V gene is TRBV12-3 or TRBV12-4, the J gene TRBJ2-7, with a possible D match to TRBD1 (6 bases). The CDR3 has 15 amino acids. V was shortened by 3 bases and J by 4 bases, with 16 bases between the two germline ends.

The V and J genes are TRBV20-1 and TRBJ1-5; 8 nucleotides agree with TRBD1. This CDR3 has 14 residues. Looked up from germline, CDR1 is DFQATT and CDR2 is SNEGSKA (reference sequence). Losses at the gene ends were 5 bases for V and 0 bases for J; bases not matched to a gene: 3. CDR3 loop: CSAVTGDSNQPQHF. CDR3 nucleotides: TGCAGTGCTGTGACAGGGGATAGCAATCAGCCCCAGCATTTT.

To note about this clonotype: This may arise from a read error, as a much more abundant clone is one base away. This chain connects TRBV12-3 or TRBV12-4 to TRBJ2-3; 7 bases are shared with TRBD1. This CDR3 contains 17 residues. V dropped 3 bases and J dropped 2; count of bases not matched to a gene: 11. CDR3 DNA: TGTGCCAGCAGTTTGAGGACAGGTTATGGCGACACAGATACGCAGTATTTT. Protein sequence: CASSLRTGYGDTDTQYF.

This sequence joins TRBV6-1 and TRBJ1-1; D is undetermined. The CDR3 spans 11 residues. Germline V gene data show CDR1 as MNHNS and CDR2 as SASEGT. Trimming cost V 8 bases and J 7 bases, with 11 bases left between them. CDR3 amino acids: CASHDGIEAFF. The CDR3 DNA is TGTGCCAGCCATGACGGGATTGAAGCTTTCTTT.

V is TRBV20-1 and J is TRBJ1-6; D not certain. V gave up 0 bases and J gave up 6 bases, with 9 bases separating them. This CDR3 is built from 14 residues. The germline CDR1 and CDR2 sequences are DFQATT and SNEGSKA (reference sequence). CDR3 DNA: TGCAGTGCTAGAGATATCAGTAGTAATTCACCCCTCCACTTT. It yields the protein CSARDISSNSPLHF.

This clonotype was seen only a few times. V is TRBV7-8 and J is TRBJ2-7; 8 nucleotides line up with TRBD1. Per the germline V gene, CDR1 is SGHVS and CDR2 is FQNEAQ. This CDR3 is built from 15 residues. V shed 3 bases, J shed 2 bases, and the junction held 6 bases outside the gene matches. The CDR3 loop is CASSFRDRSAYEQYV. The DNA of the CDR3 is TGTGCCAGCAGCTTCCGGGACAGGTCCGCCTACGAGCAGTACGTC.

The chain carries TRBV27 and TRBJ1-6; TRBD1 matches 7 bases. V shed 8 bases and J 10 bases; nucleotides not matched to a gene: 5. The CDR3 has 12 amino acids. Germline CDR1 MNHEY, CDR2 SMNVEV (reference sequence). CDR3 loop: CASRTGASPLHF. The CDR3 nucleotides read TGTGCCAGCCGAACAGGGGCCTCACCCCTCCACTTT.

The V call is TRBV12-5, the J call TRBJ1-1; a possible D gene is TRBD1 (5 bases). The CDR3 sequence is 16 residues long. Germline values: CDR1 LGHNT, CDR2 FRNRAP. Trimming took 5 bases from V and 1 from J, leaving 17 bases between them. The CDR3 bases are TGTGCTAGTGGTCCCAGGGAGGAGAGAAGGAACACTGAAGCTTTCTTT. It translates to CASGPREERRNTEAFF.

The rearrangement uses TRBV27 and TRBJ1-1, with 10 bases fitting TRBD1. In germline, CDR1 is MNHEY, CDR2 SMNVEV (reference sequence). This CDR3 spans 17 amino acids. Trimming at V came to 3 bases and at J to 5 bases, leaving 12 bases not matched to a gene. The CDR3: CASSFRRQGARGTEAFF. The CDR3 DNA sequence: TGTGCCAGCAGTTTCCGCCGACAGGGGGCGAGAGGGACTGAAGCTTTCTTT.

This clonotype was picked up a small number of times. The rearrangement uses TRBV6-5 and TRBJ1-4; weak D call: TRBD1 (5 bases). The ends were cut back, 4 bases at V and 8 bases at J, with 17 bases in the middle. Germline V CDR1 and CDR2: MNHEY, SVGAGI. The CDR3 length is 15 residues. Here the CDR3 reads CASSSPGGAEEKLFF. The CDR3, as DNA: TGTGCCAGCAGTTCCCCTGGGGGAGCAGAGGAAAAACTGTTTTTT.

This clonotype was counted only a few times. DNA of the CDR3: TGTGCCAGCAGTCTTCGGACACAGCTCTCTGGGGCCAACGTCCTGACTTTC. This codes for CASSLRTQLSGANVLTF. The chain recombines TRBV6-6 with TRBJ2-6, with TRBD1 as a possible D gene (5 bases). Trimming cost V 5 bases and J 0 bases, with 14 bases left between them. Germline CDR1 is MNHNY and CDR2 is SVGAGI (reference sequence). The CDR3 extends over 17 amino acids.